This is a list of T cell receptor beta chains from one sample in a study of blood T cell repertoires in COVID-19. Sequencing was performed with immunoSEQ multiplex PCR; in TCRdb, only in-frame clones are kept and a portion is missing. Seen here are about 120,000 clones, approximately 80% observed once, and the top ten hold 0.65% to 0.9%. The sample was peripheral blood. Receptors were obtained from a woman in her 70s with acute or convalescent COVID-19. CDR3s include the opening cysteine and the closing phenylalanine or tryptophan. D genes are given only for firm matches. The size of a clone is reported for some rows only, either as once, few or many, or as a class for expanded clones.

v_call	j_call	d_call	clone_size	cdr3_aa	cdr3_nt
TRBV19	TRBJ1-5	NA	NA	CASSISDQPQHF	TGTGCCAGTAGTATTTCAGATCAGCCCCAGCATTTT
TRBV18	TRBJ1-2	NA	NA	CASSPGASNYGYTF	TGTGCCAGCTCACCAGGGGCCTCTAACTATGGCTACACCTTC
TRBV5-1	TRBJ1-2	NA	NA	CASSPGSGNGYTF	TGCGCCAGCTCACCGGGGTCCGGGAATGGCTACACCTTC
TRBV24-1	TRBJ2-1	TRBD2	NA	CATSDVAGLSDNEQFF	TGTGCCACCAGTGATGTAGCGGGCCTAAGCGACAATGAGCAGTTCTTC
TRBV30	TRBJ1-4	TRBD1	NA	CAWSLPQGQGYEKLFF	TGTGCCTGGAGTCTTCCACAGGGACAGGGGTATGAAAAACTGTTTTTT
TRBV29-1	TRBJ1-4	TRBD1	NA	CSVRTGGISNEKLFF	TGCAGCGTTAGGACAGGGGGGATTTCAAATGAAAAACTGTTTTTT
TRBV19	TRBJ2-7	NA	NA	CASSTGLPLTYEQYF	TGTGCCAGTAGTACGGGACTCCCCTTAACCTACGAGCAGTACTTC
TRBV6-5	TRBJ1-2	NA	NA	CASSYSGGWAEGYTF	TGTGCCAGCAGTTACTCGGGAGGTTGGGCGGAAGGCTACACCTTC
TRBV7-9	TRBJ2-4	TRBD1	NA	CASSPLMRQGNKNIQYF	TGTGCCAGCAGCCCACTCATGAGACAGGGAAACAAAAACATTCAGTACTTC
TRBV12-3/TRBV12-4	TRBJ1-2	TRBD1	NA	CASSPGQVLGYTF	TGTGCCAGCAGCCCGGGACAGGTCTTGGGCTACACCTTC
TRBV10-2	TRBJ2-1	TRBD2	NA	CASSDVGTSGLNEQFF	TGCGCCAGCAGTGATGTCGGGACTAGCGGCCTCAATGAGCAGTTCTTC
TRBV6-6	TRBJ2-1	TRBD1	once	CASSTGQGGRNEQFF	TGTGCCAGCAGTACAGGACAGGGAGGACGGAATGAGCAGTTCTTC
TRBV18	TRBJ1-1	TRBD1	once	CASSPGQGETEAFF	TGTGCCAGCTCACCCGGACAGGGGGAAACTGAAGCTTTCTTT
TRBV7-9	TRBJ2-7	NA	once	CASSSPGDDEQYF	TGTGCCAGCAGCTCCCCAGGGGACGACGAGCAGTACTTC
TRBV28	TRBJ1-5	NA	few	CASSSSEGSNQPQHF	TGTGCCAGCAGCTCATCCGAGGGTAGCAATCAGCCCCAGCATTTT
TRBV3-1/TRBV3-2	TRBJ2-4	NA	NA	CASSPTPGAKNIQYF	TGTGCCAGCAGTCCCACTCCCGGGGCCAAAAACATTCAGTACTTC
TRBV6-2/TRBV6-3	TRBJ2-6	TRBD2	NA	CASSPGLAGAPVSGANVLTF	TGTGCCAGCAGCCCGGGACTAGCGGGAGCTCCCGTCTCTGGGGCCAACGTCCTGACTTTC
TRBV30	TRBJ2-1	TRBD1	NA	CAWSVGTGVHEQFF	TGTGCCTGGAGTGTTGGGACAGGGGTCCATGAGCAGTTCTTC
TRBV10-2	TRBJ2-7	TRBD2	NA	CASSEPSGSYEQYF	TGCGCCAGCAGTGAGCCGAGCGGGAGCTACGAGCAGTACTTC
TRBV24-1	TRBJ2-1	TRBD1	once	CATSDPRDREVSGSDEQFF	TGTGCCACCAGTGATCCCCGGGACAGGGAAGTATCCGGTAGCGATGAGCAGTTCTTC
TRBV4-1	TRBJ1-6	TRBD1	once	CASSRLTGEGPLHF	TGCGCCAGCAGCCGCTTGACAGGGGAAGGTCCCCTCCACTTT
TRBV25-1	TRBJ2-3	NA	NA	CASSESPSINTQYF	TGTGCCAGCAGTGAATCGCCTAGCATAAATACGCAGTATTTT
TRBV3-1/TRBV3-2	TRBJ1-3	TRBD1	NA	CASSQDRDRFQNTIYF	TGTGCCAGCAGCCAAGATAGGGACAGGTTCCAAAACACCATATATTTT
TRBV6-1	TRBJ1-3	NA	NA	CASSETHSGYTIYF	TGTGCCAGCAGTGAAACCCATTCAGGGTACACCATATATTTT
TRBV5-5	TRBJ1-5	TRBD1	NA	CASSLSGQGANQPQHF	TGTGCCAGCAGCTTGTCGGGACAGGGGGCTAATCAGCCCCAGCATTTT
TRBV24-1	TRBJ2-6	NA	NA	CAVGAAGANVLTF	TGTGCCGTAGGGGCCGCTGGGGCCAACGTCCTGACTTTC
TRBV9	TRBJ1-3	NA	NA	CASSVAWASGNTIYF	TGTGCCAGCAGCGTAGCTTGGGCCTCTGGAAACACCATATATTTT
TRBV6-1	TRBJ1-4	TRBD1	NA	CASSEGRQGGEKLFF	TGTGCCAGCAGTGAAGGGCGACAGGGTGGTGAAAAACTGTTTTTT
TRBV14	TRBJ1-1	NA	once	CASSQERGMNTEAFF	TGTGCCAGCAGCCAGGAGCGGGGGATGAACACTGAAGCTTTCTTT
TRBV2	TRBJ1-2	NA	NA	CASSERGGLSNSGYTF	TGTGCCAGCAGTGAACGAGGGGGTCTGTCTAACAGTGGCTACACCTTC
TRBV6-1	TRBJ2-5	TRBD2	NA	CASLGGRYQETQYF	TGTGCCAGCTTGGGGGGGAGATACCAAGAGACCCAGTACTTC
TRBV12-1	TRBJ2-5	NA	many	CASSVSPDPAGSQETQYF	TGTGCCAGCAGCGTTTCGCCCGACCCGGCAGGCAGCCAAGAGACCCAGTACTTC
TRBV7-9	TRBJ1-1	NA	few	CASSLSNTEAFF	TGTGCCAGCAGTCTATCAAACACTGAAGCTTTCTTT
TRBV5-1	TRBJ2-1	NA	NA	CASSQGGSYNEQFF	TGCGCCAGCAGTCAGGGGGGCTCCTACAATGAGCAGTTCTTC
TRBV7-8	TRBJ2-7	TRBD1	NA	CASSPRQGNYEQYF	TGTGCCAGCAGCCCCCGACAGGGCAACTACGAGCAGTACTTC
TRBV7-2	TRBJ2-5	NA	NA	CASSLGRLRAETQYF	TGTGCCAGCAGCTTAGGTCGACTAAGGGCAGAGACCCAGTACTTC
TRBV3-1/TRBV3-2	TRBJ2-5	TRBD2	NA	CASSQDQLAGGQTQYF	TGTGCCAGCAGCCAAGATCAACTAGCGGGGGGGCAGACCCAGTACTTC
TRBV5-1	TRBJ2-1	TRBD2	once	CASSSSGDYSYNEQFF	TGCGCCAGCAGTTCTAGCGGCGATTATTCCTACAATGAGCAGTTCTTC
TRBV24-1	TRBJ2-3	NA	NA	CATSDKGGASTDTQYF	TGTGCCACCAGTGATAAAGGAGGAGCAAGCACAGATACGCAGTATTTT
TRBV5-1	TRBJ1-1	NA	NA	CASSQGSLGNTEAFF	TGCGCCAGCAGCCAGGGTAGCCTAGGGAACACTGAAGCTTTCTTT
TRBV9	TRBJ2-5	NA	NA	CASSPEGWDWAGETQYF	TGTGCCAGCAGCCCAGAGGGATGGGATTGGGCCGGGGAGACCCAGTACTTC
TRBV3-1/TRBV3-2	TRBJ2-1	NA	NA	CASSQALNEQFF	TGTGCCAGCAGCCAAGCCCTCAATGAGCAGTTCTTC
TRBV7-8	TRBJ1-5	NA	NA	CASSSGGQARGYGNQPQHF	TGTGCCAGCAGCTCCGGGGGGCAGGCGAGGGGATACGGCAATCAGCCCCAGCATTTT